The following is a TCR beta chain sequence with its context. The data originate from a study of blood T cell repertoires in COVID-19. The trim removed 3 bases at V and 11 bases at J, leaving 9 bases unmatched. The CDR3 covers 15 residues. CDR1 is SGHRS, CDR2 YFSETQ, per germline. Libraries were prepared by immunoSEQ multiplex PCR; TCRdb keeps only in-frame clonotypes and omits some of them. The table has about 210,000 clones, about 86% seen once. Sequencing was done on a sample of peripheral blood. The sequence derives from a man younger than 35 with active or convalescent COVID-19. The chain combines TRBV5-1 with TRBJ2-1; 12 bases are shared with TRBD2. In DNA form, the CDR3 reads TGCGCCAGCAGCTCGATGACTAGCGGGGGAGGACAGCAGTTCTTC. This codes for CASSSMTSGGGQQFF.